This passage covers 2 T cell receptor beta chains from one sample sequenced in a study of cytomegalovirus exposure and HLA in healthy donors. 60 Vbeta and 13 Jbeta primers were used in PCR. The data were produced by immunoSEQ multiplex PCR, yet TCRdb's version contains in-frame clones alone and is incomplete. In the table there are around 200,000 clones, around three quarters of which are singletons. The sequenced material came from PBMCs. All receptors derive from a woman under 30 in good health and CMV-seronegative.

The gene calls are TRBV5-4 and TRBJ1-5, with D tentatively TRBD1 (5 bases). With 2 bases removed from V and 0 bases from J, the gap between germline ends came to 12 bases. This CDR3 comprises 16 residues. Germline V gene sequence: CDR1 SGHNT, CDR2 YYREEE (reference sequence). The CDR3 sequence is CASSFWGRNSNQPQHF. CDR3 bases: TGTGCCAGCAGCTTCTGGGGCCGGAATAGCAATCAGCCCCAGCATTTT.

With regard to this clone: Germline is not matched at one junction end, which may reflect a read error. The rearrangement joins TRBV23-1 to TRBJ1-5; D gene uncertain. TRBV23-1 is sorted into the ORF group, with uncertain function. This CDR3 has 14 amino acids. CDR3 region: CASSQSGETPHPSF. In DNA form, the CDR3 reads TGCGCCAGCAGTCAAAGCGGGGAAACCCCACACCCTTCTTTT.